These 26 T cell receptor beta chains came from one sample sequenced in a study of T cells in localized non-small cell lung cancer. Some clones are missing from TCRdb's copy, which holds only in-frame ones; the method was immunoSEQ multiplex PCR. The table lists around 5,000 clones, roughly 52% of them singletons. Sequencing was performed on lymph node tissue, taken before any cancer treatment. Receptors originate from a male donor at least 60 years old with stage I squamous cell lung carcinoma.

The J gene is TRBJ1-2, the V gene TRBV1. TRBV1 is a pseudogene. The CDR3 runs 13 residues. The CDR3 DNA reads TGCGCCAGCAGTCAAGAGGGATCCTATGGCTACACCTTC. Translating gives CASSQEGSYGYTF.

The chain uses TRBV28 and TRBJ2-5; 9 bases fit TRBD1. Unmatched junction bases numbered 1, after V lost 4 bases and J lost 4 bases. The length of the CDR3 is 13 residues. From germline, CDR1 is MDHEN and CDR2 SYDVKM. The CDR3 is CASSSTGGETQYF. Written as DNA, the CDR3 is TGTGCCAGCAGTTCGACAGGGGGAGAGACCCAGTACTTC.

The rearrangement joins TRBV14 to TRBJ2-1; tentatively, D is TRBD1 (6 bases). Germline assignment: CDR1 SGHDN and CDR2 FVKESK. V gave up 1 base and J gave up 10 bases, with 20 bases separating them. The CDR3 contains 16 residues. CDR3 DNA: TGTGCCAGCAGCCAAGGAACAGGGATGGGGTTGGGAGAGCAGTTCTTC. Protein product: CASSQGTGMGLGEQFF.

CDR3 sequence: CASTPLGGGTEAFF. The CDR3 region has the DNA TGTGCCAGTACCCCATTGGGGGGTGGGACTGAAGCTTTCTTT. The chain joins TRBV19 to TRBJ1-1; tentatively, D is TRBD1 (5 bases). This CDR3 has 14 amino acids. V lost 7 bases and J 5 bases, leaving 17 bases between the germline ends. In germline, CDR1 is LNHDA, CDR2 SQIVND (reference sequence). The full variable domain, rest sourced from reference TRBV19 and TRBJ1-1, is DGGITQSPKYLFRKEGQNVTLSCEQNLNHDAMYWYRQDPGQGLRLIYYSQIVNDFQKGDIAEGYSVSREKKESFPLTVTSAQKNPTAFYLCASTPLGGGTEAFFGQGTRLTVV.

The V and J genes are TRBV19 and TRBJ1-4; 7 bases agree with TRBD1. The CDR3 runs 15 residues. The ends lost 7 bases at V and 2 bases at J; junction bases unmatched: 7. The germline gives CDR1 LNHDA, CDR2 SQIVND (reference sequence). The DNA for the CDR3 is TGTGCCAGTATTTCAGGGGGGGCCACTAATGAAAAACTGTTTTTT. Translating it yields CASISGGATNEKLFF.

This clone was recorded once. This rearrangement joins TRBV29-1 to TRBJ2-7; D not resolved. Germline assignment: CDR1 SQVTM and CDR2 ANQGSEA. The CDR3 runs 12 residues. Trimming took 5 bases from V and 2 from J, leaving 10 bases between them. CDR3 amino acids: CSVRVSTYEQYF. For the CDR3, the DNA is TGCAGCGTTAGGGTGTCGACCTACGAGCAGTACTTC.

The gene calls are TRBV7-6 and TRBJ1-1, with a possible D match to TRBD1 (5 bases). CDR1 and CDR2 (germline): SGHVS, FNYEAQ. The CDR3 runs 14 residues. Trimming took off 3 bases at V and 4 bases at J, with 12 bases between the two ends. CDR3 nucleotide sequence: TGTGCCAGCAGCTTCACCTCAGGGTCCACTGAAGCTTTCTTT. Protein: CASSFTSGSTEAFF.

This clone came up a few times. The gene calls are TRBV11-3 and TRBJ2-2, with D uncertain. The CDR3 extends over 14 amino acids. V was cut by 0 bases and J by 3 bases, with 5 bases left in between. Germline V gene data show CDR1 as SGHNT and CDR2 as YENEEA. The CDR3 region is CASSLDPDTGELFF. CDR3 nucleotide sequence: TGTGCCAGCAGCTTAGATCCAGACACCGGGGAGCTGTTTTTT. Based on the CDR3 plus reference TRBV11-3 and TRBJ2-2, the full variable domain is EAGVVQSPRYKIIEKKQPVAFWCNPISGHNTLYWYLQNLGQGPELLIRYENEEAVDDSQLPKDRFSAERLKGVDSTLKIQPAELGDSAVYLCASSLDPDTGELFFGEGSRLTVL.

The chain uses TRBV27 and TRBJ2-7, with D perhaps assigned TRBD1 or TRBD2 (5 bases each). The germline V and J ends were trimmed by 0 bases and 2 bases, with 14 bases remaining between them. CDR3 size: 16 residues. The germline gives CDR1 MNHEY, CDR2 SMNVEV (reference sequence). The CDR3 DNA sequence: TGTGCCAGCAGTTTATCGCAAGGGGACCGGCCCTACGAGCAGTACTTC. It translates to CASSLSQGDRPYEQYF.

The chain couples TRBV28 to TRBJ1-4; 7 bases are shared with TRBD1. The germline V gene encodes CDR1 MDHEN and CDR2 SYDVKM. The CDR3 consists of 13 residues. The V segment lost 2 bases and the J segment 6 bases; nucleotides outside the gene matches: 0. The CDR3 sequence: CASSLTGDEKLFF. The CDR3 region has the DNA TGTGCCAGCAGTTTAACAGGGGATGAAAAACTGTTTTTT.

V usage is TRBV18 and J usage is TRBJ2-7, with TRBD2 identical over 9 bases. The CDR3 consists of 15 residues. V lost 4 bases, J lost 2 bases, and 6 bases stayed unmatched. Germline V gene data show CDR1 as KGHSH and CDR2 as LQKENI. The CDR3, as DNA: TGTGCCAGCTCACAACCGGGACTAGCCCCCTACGAGCAGTACTTC. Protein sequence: CASSQPGLAPYEQYF.

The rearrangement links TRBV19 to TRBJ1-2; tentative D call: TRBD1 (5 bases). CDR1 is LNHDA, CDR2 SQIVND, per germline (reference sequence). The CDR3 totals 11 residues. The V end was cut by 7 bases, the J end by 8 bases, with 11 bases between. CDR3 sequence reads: CASTNRGGYTF. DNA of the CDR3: TGTGCCAGTACGAATAGGGGCGGCTACACCTTC.

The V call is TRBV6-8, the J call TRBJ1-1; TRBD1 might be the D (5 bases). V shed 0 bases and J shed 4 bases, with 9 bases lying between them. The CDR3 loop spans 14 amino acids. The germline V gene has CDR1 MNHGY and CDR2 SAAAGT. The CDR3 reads CASSYSSGGTEAFF. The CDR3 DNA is TGTGCCAGCAGTTACTCGAGTGGGGGCACTGAAGCTTTCTTT.

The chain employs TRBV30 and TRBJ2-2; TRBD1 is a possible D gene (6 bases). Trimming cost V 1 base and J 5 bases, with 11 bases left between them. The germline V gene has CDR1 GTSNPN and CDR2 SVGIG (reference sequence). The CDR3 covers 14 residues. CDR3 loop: CAWSDPTGTGELFF. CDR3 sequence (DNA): TGTGCCTGGAGTGACCCCACAGGGACCGGGGAGCTGTTTTTT.

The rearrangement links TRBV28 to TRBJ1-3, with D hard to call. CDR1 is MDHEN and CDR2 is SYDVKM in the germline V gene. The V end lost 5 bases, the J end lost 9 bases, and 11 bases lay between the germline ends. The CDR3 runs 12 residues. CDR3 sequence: CASSESERTIYF. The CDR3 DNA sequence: TGTGCCAGCAGTGAATCAGAGCGCACCATATATTTT. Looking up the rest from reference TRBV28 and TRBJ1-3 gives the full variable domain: DVKVTQSSRYLVKRTGEKVFLECVQDMDHENMFWYRQDPGLGLRLIYFSYDVKMKEKGDIPEGYSVSREKKERFSLILESASTNQTSMYLCASSESERTIYFGEGSWLTVV.

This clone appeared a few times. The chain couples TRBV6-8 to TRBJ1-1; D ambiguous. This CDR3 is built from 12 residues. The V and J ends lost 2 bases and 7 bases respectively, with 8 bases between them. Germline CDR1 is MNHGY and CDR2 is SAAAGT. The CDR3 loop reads CASSYLHSEAFF. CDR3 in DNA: TGTGCCAGCAGTTACCTCCATAGTGAAGCTTTCTTT.

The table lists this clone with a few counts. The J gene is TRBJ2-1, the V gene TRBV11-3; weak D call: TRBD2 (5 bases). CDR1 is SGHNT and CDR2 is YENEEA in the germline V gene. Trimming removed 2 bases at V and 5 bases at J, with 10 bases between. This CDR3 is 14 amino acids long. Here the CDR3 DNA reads TGTGCCAGCAGCTTAAATCGGGGAAACAATGAGCAGTTCTTC. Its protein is CASSLNRGNNEQFF.

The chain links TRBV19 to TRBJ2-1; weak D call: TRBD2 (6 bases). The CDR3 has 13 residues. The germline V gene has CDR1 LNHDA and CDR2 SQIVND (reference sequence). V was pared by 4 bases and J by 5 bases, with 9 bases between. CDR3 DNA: TGTGCCAGTAGTAGCGGGAACAACAATGAGCAGTTCTTC. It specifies CASSSGNNNEQFF.

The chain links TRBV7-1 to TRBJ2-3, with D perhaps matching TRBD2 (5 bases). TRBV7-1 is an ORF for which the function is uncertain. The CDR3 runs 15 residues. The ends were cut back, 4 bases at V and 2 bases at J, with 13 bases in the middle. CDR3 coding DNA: TGTGCCAGCAGCTTGGGAGCGGACCACACAGATACGCAGTATTTT. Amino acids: CASSLGADHTDTQYF.

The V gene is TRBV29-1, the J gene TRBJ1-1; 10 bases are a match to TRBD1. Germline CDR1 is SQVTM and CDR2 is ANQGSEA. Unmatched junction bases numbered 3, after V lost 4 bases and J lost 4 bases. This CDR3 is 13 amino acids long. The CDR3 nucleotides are TGCAGCGTTGGGGACAGGGGTGGCACTGAAGCTTTCTTT. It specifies CSVGDRGGTEAFF.

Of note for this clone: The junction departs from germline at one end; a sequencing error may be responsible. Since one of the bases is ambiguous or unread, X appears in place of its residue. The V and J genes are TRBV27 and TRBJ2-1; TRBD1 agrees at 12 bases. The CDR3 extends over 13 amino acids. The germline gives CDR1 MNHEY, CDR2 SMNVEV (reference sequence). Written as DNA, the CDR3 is TGTGCCAGCAAAGGGACAGGGGGCRATGAACAGTTCTTC. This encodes CASKGTGGXEQFF.

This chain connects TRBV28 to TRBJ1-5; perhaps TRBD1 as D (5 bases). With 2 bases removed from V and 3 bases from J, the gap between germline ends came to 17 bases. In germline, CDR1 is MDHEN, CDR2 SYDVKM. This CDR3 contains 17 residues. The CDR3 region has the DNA TGTGCCAGCAGTTTAACAGCCCAGGGATCGATCAATCAGCCCCAGCATTTT. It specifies CASSLTAQGSINQPQHF.

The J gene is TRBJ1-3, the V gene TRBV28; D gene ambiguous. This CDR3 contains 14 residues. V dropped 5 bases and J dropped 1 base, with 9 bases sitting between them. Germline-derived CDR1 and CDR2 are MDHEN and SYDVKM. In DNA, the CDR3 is TGTGCCAGCAGTCCTCGAGGGTCTGGAAACACCATATATTTT. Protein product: CASSPRGSGNTIYF.

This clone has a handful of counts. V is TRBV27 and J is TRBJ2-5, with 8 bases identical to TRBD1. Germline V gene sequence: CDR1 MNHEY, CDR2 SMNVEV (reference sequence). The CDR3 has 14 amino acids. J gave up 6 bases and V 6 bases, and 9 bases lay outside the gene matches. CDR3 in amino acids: CASRDGTGLKTQYF. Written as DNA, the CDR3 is TGTGCCAGCAGAGACGGGACAGGCCTGAAGACCCAGTACTTC.

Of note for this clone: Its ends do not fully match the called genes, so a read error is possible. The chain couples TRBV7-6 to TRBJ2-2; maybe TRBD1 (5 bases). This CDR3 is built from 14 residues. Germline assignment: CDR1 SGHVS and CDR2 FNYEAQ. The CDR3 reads CASSSQGSTGELFF. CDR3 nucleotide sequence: TGTGCCAGCAGCTCGCAGGGAAGCACCGGAGAGCTGTTTTTT.

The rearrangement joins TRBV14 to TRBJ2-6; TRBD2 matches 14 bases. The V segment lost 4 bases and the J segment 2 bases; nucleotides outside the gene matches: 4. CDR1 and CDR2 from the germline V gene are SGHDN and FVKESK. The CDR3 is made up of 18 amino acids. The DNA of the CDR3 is TGTGCCAGCAGCCCTCCGGGACTAGCGGGAGCTGGGGCCAACGTCCTGACTTTC. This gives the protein CASSPPGLAGAGANVLTF.